One TCR beta chain is described in this entry. This specimen comes from a study of T cells after somatic rescue of genetic block. CDR1 is SGDLS, CDR2 YYNGEE, per germline. The CDR3 runs to 15 residues. Unmatched junction bases numbered 6, after V lost 1 base and J lost 4 bases. TCRdb keeps only in-frame clones here, not all; method: immunoSEQ multiplex PCR. The repertoire holds over 8,000 clones, around 85% seen once, with about 25% in the top ten. This clonotype was sampled from a boy aged 5-17 years. The sequencing sample was made of peripheral blood mononuclear cells (PBMCs). The J gene is TRBJ2-3, the V gene TRBV9, with 7 bases identical to TRBD2. CDR3 in DNA: TGTGCCAGCAGCGTAAATGGGGACTACGCAGATACGCAGTATTTT. This encodes CASSVNGDYADTQYF.